Sequencing of this T cell receptor (beta chain) was carried out in a study of OX40 agonist ivuxolimab in advanced cancers. Regarding the research as a whole: The costimulatory receptor OX40 (CD134) was targeted by ivuxolimab, a fully human IgG2 agonistic monoclonal antibody. Among the roughly 50 dose-escalation patients, 19 had hepatocellular carcinoma, approximately 15 melanoma, 9 renal cell carcinoma and 9 head and neck cancer. Prior anti-PD-1, anti-PD-L1 or anti-CTLA-4 therapy was permitted, and checkpoint inhibitors had been received by around 40% of dose-escalation patients. Partial responses occurred in three dose-escalation patients, of whom one had hepatocellular carcinoma and two had cutaneous melanoma. The paper describes the monotherapy dose-escalation part (N ≈ 52 patients) of the phase I trial of ivuxolimab. Peripheral TCRbeta sequencing aimed to test whether ivuxolimab altered TCR sequence diversity and caused clonal T-cell expansion. The dose-escalation cohort was about 83% male with a mean age of about 54 years, ranging from 23 to 79. Intravenous ivuxolimab was administered to patients every 2 weeks at six dose levels: 0.01, 0.1, 0.3, 1.5, 3 and 10 mg/kg. What the work shows at the level of the full study, not this receptor alone: Low levels of normalized T-cell clonal expansion were also seen in some nonresponding patients. Antigen specificity was not determined for the clonally expanded peripheral T cells. In partial responders in the 0.1-3.0 mg/kg groups, normalized peripheral clonal expansion was found to be among the lowest, especially among CD8+ T cells. After ivuxolimab, more expanded clones were found on average in CD8+ T cells than in CD4+ T cells. At doses from 0.1 to 3.0 mg/kg, clonal expansion was seen in both CD4+ and CD8+ blood T cells between baseline and week 6.

As encoded in the germline V gene (reference sequence), CDR1 is MNHEY while CDR2 is SMNVEV. Clipping removes 5 bases from V and 0 bases from J, with 4 as the unmatched junction base count. Measured from the cysteine to the phenylalanine, the CDR3 is 15 residues long. CDR3 DNA only is kept here, 45 bases in frame from base 1. In regard to this clone: This clone's antigen is unknown. Per-base quality was not reported, and no clone a single base away is much larger than it.

The trial excluded patients who had a history of autoimmune disease or were on systemic immunosuppression. In every dose cohort, peripheral blood was drawn for TCR sequencing at baseline, cycle 4 day 1, and cycle 7 day 1. Samples came from an open-label, multicenter, first-in-human phase I dose-escalation trial of ivuxolimab. Adults with locally advanced or metastatic melanoma, renal cell, hepatocellular, or head and neck squamous cell carcinoma were enrolled in the trial. CD4+ and CD8+ T cells were sorted separately from peripheral blood before TCR sequencing. Genomic DNA was isolated from the sorted cells so that the TCRbeta CDR3 region could be sequenced. The immunoSEQ Assay was used to sequence the TCRbeta CDR3 regions. TCRdb retrieved this table from immuneACCESS and kept in-frame rearrangements only. Not all clones are present; in checked studies, unresolved V genes account for under half, and no reason is known for the remainder. In this sample the table shows 35,000 to 45,000 clones, around 93% of which occur a single time. Around 28% of the sample comes from the top ten.

Source: CD4+ or CD8+ T cells sorted from blood, taken in a trial of the OX40 agonist ivuxolimab. This receptor was identified in an adult with an advanced solid tumor such as melanoma, head and neck, liver or kidney cancer. Recombination joined TRBV27 with TRBJ2-1; TRBD2 aligns with 7 central bases. For the CDR3, the sequence is CASSPIAGSYNEQFF. The DNA sequence is given as TGTGCCAGCAGTCCTATAGCGGGCTCCTACAATGAGCAGTTCTTC.